The clone carrying this T cell receptor (beta chain) was observed a handful of times. This sample stems from a study of blood T cell repertoires in COVID-19. Study summary: COVID-19 samples from acute and convalescent phases originated in the United States, Italy and Spain. PBMCs, B-cell-depleted T cells, or T cells were the source of the cDNA or gDNA that made up the material.

The method was immunoSEQ multiplex PCR; TCRdb's version includes in-frame clones alone and lacks a portion of them. The sample yields about 150,000 clones, around 90% seen once. The sample consisted of PBMCs or T cells enriched from blood (not recorded which). The receptor's source is a woman aged 40 to 50 who had been exposed to COVID-19.

The DNA for the CDR3 is TGTGCCACCAGCAGAGATCCCATGTCTAGCCTGTACGAGCAGTACTTC. Amino acid sequence: CATSRDPMSSLYEQYF. The rearrangement joins TRBV15 to TRBJ2-7; tentative D call: TRBD2 (5 bases). This CDR3 has 16 amino acids. V lost 0 bases and J 4 bases, leaving 16 bases between the germline ends. The V gene's germline CDR1 is LNHNV and CDR2 YYDKDF (reference sequence).